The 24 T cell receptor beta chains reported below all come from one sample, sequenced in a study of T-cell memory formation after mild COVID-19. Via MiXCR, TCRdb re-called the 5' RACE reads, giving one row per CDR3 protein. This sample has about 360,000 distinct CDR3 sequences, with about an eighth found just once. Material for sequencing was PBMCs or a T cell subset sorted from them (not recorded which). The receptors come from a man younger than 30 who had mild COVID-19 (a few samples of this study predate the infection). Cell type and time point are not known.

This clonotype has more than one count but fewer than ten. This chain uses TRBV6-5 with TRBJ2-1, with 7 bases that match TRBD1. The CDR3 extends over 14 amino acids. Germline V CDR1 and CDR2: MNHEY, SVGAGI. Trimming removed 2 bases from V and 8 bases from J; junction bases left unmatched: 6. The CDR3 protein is CASSYRDSWHEQFF. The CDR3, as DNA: TGTGCCAGCAGTTACCGGGACAGTTGGCATGAGCAGTTCTTC.

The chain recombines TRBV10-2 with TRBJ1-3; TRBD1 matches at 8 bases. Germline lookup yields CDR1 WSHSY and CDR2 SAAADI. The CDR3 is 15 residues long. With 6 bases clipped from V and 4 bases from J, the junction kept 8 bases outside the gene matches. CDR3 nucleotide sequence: TGCGCCAGCAGCCCTGCTTGGACAGGGGGAAACACCATATATTTT. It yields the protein CASSPAWTGGNTIYF.

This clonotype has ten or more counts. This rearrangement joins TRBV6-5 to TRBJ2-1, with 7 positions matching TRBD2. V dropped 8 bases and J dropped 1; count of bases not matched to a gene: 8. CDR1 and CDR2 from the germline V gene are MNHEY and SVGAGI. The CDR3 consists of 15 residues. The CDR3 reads CASRDRDYSYNEQFF. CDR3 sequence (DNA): TGTGCCAGCCGGGACCGGGACTATTCCTACAATGAGCAGTTCTTC.

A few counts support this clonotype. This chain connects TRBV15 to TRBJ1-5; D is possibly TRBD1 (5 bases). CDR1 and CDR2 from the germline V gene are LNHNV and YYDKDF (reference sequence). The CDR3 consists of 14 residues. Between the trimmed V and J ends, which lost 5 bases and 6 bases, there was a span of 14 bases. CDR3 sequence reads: CATSPWGVRQPQHF. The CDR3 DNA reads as TGTGCCACCAGCCCCTGGGGGGTCCGTCAGCCCCAGCATTTT.

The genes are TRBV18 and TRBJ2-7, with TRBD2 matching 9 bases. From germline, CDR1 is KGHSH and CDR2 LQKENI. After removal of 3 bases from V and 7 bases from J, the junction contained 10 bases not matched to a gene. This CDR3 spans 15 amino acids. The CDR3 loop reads CASSPTSGPSDEQYF. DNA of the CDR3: TGTGCCAGCTCACCGACTAGCGGCCCTTCCGATGAGCAGTACTTC.

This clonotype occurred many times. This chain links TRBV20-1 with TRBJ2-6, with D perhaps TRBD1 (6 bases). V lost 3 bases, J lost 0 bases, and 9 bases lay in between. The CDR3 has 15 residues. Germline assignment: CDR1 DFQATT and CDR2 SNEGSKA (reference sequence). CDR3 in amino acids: CSASTGHSGANVLTF. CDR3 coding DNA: TGCAGTGCTAGCACAGGGCACTCTGGGGCCAACGTCCTGACTTTC.

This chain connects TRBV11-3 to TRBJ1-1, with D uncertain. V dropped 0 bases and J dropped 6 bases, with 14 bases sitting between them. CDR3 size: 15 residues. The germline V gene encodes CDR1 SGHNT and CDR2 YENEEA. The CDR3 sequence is CASSLDFRAPAEAFF. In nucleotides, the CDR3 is TGTGCCAGCAGCTTAGATTTTAGGGCTCCTGCTGAAGCTTTCTTT.

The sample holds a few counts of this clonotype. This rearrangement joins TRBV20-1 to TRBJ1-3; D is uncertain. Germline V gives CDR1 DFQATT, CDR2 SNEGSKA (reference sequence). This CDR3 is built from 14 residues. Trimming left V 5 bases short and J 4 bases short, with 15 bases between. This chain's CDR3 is CSAREVGSGNTIYF. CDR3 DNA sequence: TGCAGTGCTCGGGAGGTCGGGTCGGGAAACACCATATATTTT.

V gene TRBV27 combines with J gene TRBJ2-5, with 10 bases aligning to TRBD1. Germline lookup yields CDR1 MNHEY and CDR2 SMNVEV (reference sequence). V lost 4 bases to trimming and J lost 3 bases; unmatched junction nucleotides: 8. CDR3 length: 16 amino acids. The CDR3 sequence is CASSSDRGKREETQYF. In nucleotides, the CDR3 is TGTGCCAGCAGTTCGGACAGGGGGAAACGGGAAGAGACCCAGTACTTC.

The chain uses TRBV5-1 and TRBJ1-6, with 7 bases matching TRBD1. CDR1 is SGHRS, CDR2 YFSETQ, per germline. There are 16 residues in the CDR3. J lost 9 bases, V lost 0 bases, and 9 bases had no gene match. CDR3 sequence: CASSLGPGDSSSPLHF. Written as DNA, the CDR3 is TGCGCCAGCAGCTTGGGCCCTGGGGACAGCTCTTCACCCCTCCACTTT.

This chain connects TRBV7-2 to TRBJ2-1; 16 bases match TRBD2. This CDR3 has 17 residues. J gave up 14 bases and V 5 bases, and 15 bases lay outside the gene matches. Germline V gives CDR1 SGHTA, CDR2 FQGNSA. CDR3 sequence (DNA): TGTGCCAGCAGCCTAGTCCCGGGACTAGCGGGGGGGCTGGAAGAGTTCTTC. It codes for CASSLVPGLAGGLEEFF. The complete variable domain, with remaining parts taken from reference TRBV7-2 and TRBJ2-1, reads GAGVSQSPSNKVTEKGKDVELRCDPISGHTALYWYRQSLGQGLEFLIYFQGNSAPDKSGLPSDRFSAERTGGSVSTLTIQRTQQEDSAVYLCASSLVPGLAGGLEEFFGPGTRLTVL.

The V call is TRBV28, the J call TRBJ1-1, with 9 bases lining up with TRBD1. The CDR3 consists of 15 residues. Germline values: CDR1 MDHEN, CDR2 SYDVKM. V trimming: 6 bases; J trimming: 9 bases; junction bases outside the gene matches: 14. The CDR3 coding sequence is TGTGCCAGCAGCTCACCGGGACAGGGAGATCGGAAAGCTTTCTTT. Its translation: CASSSPGQGDRKAFF.

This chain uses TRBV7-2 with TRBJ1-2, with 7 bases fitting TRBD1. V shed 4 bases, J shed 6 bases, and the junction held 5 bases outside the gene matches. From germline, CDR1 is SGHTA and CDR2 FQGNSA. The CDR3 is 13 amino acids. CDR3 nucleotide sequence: TGTGCCAGCAGCTCAGACAGGGCTAATGGCTACACCTTC. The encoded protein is CASSSDRANGYTF.

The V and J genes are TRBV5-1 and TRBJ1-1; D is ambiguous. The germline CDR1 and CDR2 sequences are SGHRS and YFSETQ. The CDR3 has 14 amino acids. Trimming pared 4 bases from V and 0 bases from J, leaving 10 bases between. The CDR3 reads CASSPLDLNTEAFF. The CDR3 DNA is TGCGCCAGCAGCCCACTGGACCTGAACACTGAAGCTTTCTTT.

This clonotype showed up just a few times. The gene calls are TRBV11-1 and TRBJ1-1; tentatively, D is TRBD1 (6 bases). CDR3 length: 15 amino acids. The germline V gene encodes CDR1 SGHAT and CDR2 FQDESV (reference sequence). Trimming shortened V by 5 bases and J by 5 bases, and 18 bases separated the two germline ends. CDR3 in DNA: TGTGCCAGCAGCCCTACAGGGTGGCGGCAAACTGAAGCTTTCTTT. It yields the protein CASSPTGWRQTEAFF.

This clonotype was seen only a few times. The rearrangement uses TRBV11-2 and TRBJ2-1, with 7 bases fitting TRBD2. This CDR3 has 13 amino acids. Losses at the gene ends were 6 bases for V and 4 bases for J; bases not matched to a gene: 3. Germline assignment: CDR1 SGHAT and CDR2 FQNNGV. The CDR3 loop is CASRAGLYNEQFF. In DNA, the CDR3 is TGTGCCAGCAGAGCGGGGTTATACAATGAGCAGTTCTTC.

The CDR3 DNA sequence: TGTGCCAGTAGTAGTCCTCGGAGGGCGCACACTGAAGCTTTCTTT. It specifies CASSSPRRAHTEAFF. The gene calls are TRBV19 and TRBJ1-1, with D unresolved. The V gene's germline CDR1 is LNHDA and CDR2 SQIVND (reference sequence). The CDR3 contains 15 residues. Trimming stripped 4 bases from V and 3 bases from J, with 15 bases between. Full variable domain (missing parts from reference TRBV19 and TRBJ1-1): DGGITQSPKYLFRKEGQNVTLSCEQNLNHDAMYWYRQDPGQGLRLIYYSQIVNDFQKGDIAEGYSVSREKKESFPLTVTSAQKNPTAFYLCASSSPRRAHTEAFFGQGTRLTVV.

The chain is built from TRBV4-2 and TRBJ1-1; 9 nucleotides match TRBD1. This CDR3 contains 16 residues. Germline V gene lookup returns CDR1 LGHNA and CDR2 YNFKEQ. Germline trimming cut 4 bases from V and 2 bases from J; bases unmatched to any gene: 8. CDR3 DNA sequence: TGTGCCAGCAGCCCGGGGACAGGGTCGGGAAACACTGAAGCTTTCTTT. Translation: CASSPGTGSGNTEAFF.

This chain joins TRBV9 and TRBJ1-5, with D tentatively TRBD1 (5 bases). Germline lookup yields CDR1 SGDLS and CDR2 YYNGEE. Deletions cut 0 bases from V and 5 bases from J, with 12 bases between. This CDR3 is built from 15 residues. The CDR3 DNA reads TGTGCCAGCAGCGTAGCTCCGACAGTTGATCAGCCCCAGCATTTT. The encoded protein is CASSVAPTVDQPQHF.

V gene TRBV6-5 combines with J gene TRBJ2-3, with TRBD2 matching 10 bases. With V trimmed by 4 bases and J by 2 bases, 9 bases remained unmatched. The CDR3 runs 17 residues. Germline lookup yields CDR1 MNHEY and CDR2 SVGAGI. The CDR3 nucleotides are TGTGCCAGCAGTTCGGGTAGCGGGGGGTCTAACACAGATACGCAGTATTTT. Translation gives CASSSGSGGSNTDTQYF.

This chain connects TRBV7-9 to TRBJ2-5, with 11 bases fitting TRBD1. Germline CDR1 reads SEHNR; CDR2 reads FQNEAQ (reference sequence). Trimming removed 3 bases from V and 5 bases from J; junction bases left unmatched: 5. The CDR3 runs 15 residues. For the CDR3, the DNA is TGTGCCAGCAGCTTCGGACAGGGGGCGCAGGAGACCCAGTACTTC. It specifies CASSFGQGAQETQYF. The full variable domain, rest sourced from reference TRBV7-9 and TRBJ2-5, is DTGVSQNPRHKITKRGQNVTFRCDPISEHNRLYWYRQTLGQGPEFLTYFQNEAQLEKSRLLSDRFSAERPKGSFSTLEIQRTEQGDSAMYLCASSFGQGAQETQYFGPGTRLLVL.

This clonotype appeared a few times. The CDR3 DNA follows: TGTGCCAGCAGTGAATGGGGCAGCTCCTACGAGCAGTACTTC. This encodes CASSEWGSSYEQYF. The chain recombines TRBV25-1 with TRBJ2-7; maybe TRBD1 (5 bases). The CDR3 covers 14 residues. Germline V lookup: CDR1 MGHDK, CDR2 SYGVNS. V lost 1 base, J lost 0 bases, and 7 bases lay in between.

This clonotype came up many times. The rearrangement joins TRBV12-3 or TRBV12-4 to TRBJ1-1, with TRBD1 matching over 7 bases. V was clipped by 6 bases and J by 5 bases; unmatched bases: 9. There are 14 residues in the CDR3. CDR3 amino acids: CASRPQGSGTEAFF. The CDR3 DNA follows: TGTGCCAGCAGACCACAGGGGAGCGGGACTGAAGCTTTCTTT.

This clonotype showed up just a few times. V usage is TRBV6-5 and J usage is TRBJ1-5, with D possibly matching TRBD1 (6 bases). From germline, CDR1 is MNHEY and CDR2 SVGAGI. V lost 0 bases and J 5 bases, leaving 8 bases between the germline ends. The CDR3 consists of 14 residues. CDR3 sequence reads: CASSYSAGDQPQHF. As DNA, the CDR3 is TGTGCCAGCAGTTACTCGGCAGGGGATCAGCCCCAGCATTTT.